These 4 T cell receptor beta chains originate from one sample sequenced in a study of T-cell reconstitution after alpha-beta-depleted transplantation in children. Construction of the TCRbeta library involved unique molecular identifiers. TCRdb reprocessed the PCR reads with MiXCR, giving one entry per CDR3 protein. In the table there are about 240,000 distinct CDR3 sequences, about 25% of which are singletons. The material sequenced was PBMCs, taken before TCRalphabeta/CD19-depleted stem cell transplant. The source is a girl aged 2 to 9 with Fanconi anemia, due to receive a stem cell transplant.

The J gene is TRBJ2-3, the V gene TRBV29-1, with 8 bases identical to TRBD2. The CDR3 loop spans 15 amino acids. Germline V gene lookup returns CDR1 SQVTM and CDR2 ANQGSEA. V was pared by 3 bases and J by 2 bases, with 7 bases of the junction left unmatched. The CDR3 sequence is CSVEGLAGITDTQYF. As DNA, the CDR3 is TGCAGCGTTGAGGGGTTAGCGGGGATCACAGATACGCAGTATTTT.

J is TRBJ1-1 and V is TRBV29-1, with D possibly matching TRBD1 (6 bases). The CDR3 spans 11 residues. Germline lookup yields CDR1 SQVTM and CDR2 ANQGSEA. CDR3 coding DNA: TGCAGTGTTTTCAGGGGCGGTGAAGCTTTCTTT. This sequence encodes CSVFRGGEAFF.

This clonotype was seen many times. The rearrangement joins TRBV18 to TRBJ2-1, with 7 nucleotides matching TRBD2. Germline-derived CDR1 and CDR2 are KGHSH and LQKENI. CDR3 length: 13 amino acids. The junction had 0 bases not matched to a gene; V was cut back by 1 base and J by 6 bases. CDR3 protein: CASSPLAGNEQFF. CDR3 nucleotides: TGTGCCAGCTCACCACTAGCGGGCAATGAGCAGTTCTTC.

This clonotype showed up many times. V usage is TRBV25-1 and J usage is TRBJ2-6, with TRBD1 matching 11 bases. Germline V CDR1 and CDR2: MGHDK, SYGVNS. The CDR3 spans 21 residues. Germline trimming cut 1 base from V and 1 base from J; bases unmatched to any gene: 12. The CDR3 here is CASSEWGKSDRGRSGANVLTF. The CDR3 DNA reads TGTGCCAGCAGTGAATGGGGGAAGTCGGACAGGGGGCGATCTGGGGCCAACGTCCTGACTTTC. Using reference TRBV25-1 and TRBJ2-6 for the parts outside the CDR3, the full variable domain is EADIYQTPRYLVIGTGKKITLECSQTMGHDKMYWYQQDPGMELHLIHYSYGVNSTEKGDLSSESTVSRIRTEHFPLTLESARPSHTSQYLCASSEWGKSDRGRSGANVLTFGAGSRLTVL.